Each of the 17 T cell receptor beta chains below was sequenced from the same sample in a study of long-term antiretroviral therapy in people with HIV. The assay, immunoSEQ v3.0, was run at survey level. This table comes from immunoSEQ multiplex PCR, and its TCRdb copy is limited to in-frame clones, with some not included. The sample has around 26,000 clones, roughly 84% seen once. The sample here was unsorted PBMCs, taken 3 years after starting antiretroviral therapy. The receptors were gathered from a man in his forties or fifties with HIV.

This rearrangement joins TRBV6-5 to TRBJ1-1, with D possibly being TRBD1 (6 bases). Germline CDR1 is MNHEY and CDR2 is SVGAGI. The CDR3 sequence is 14 residues long. Trimming took 0 bases from V and 9 from J, leaving 14 bases between them. CDR3 nucleotides: TGTGCCAGCAGTTACTCGAGTCCAGGACAGAAAGCTTTCTTT. The encoded protein is CASSYSSPGQKAFF.

This clone was observed once. This chain joins TRBV30 and TRBJ1-1, with D unclear. Trimming cost V 2 bases and J 8 bases, with 12 bases left between them. The CDR3 has 12 amino acids. The germline V gene encodes CDR1 GTSNPN and CDR2 SVGIG (reference sequence). In DNA form, the CDR3 reads TGTGCCTGGAGTCTTGGCGGGAGAGAAGCTTTCTTT. This sequence encodes CAWSLGGREAFF.

This chain links TRBV7-2 with TRBJ1-2; 10 nucleotides agree with TRBD1. Germline V gene data show CDR1 as SGHTA and CDR2 as FQGNSA. V lost 5 bases, J lost 7 bases, and 7 bases stayed unmatched. The CDR3 has 14 residues. The CDR3 sequence: CASSPRQGAGGYTF. CDR3 DNA sequence: TGTGCCAGCAGCCCAAGACAGGGGGCCGGTGGCTACACCTTC.

The chain uses TRBV10-3 and TRBJ1-1; D remains unclear. The CDR3 is 12 amino acids. CDR1 and CDR2 from the germline V gene are ENHRY and SYGVKD. Trimming pared 2 bases from V and 0 bases from J, leaving 1 base between. The CDR3 nucleotides read TGTGCCATCAGTGAGGTGAACACTGAAGCTTTCTTT. This encodes CAISEVNTEAFF.

V usage is TRBV5-8 and J usage is TRBJ2-1; possibly TRBD2 for D (5 bases). V was pared by 3 bases and J by 4 bases, with 11 bases between. This CDR3 contains 14 residues. Germline V CDR1 and CDR2: SGHTS, YDEGEE. The CDR3: CASSSERTYNEQFF. DNA of the CDR3: TGTGCCAGCAGCTCCGAGCGGACTTACAATGAGCAGTTCTTC.

The rearrangement joins TRBV7-9 to TRBJ1-6; 8 bases line up with TRBD1. After removal of 6 bases from V and 1 base from J, the junction contained 5 bases not matched to a gene. The CDR3 contains 16 residues. The germline gives CDR1 SEHNR, CDR2 FQNEAQ (reference sequence). Here the CDR3 reads CASSHTGGSYNSPLHF. The CDR3 DNA follows: TGTGCCAGCAGTCACACAGGGGGTTCCTATAATTCACCCCTCCACTTT.

This clone was counted a single time. V gene TRBV29-1 combines with J gene TRBJ1-3; D perhaps matches TRBD1 (5 bases). This CDR3 spans 15 amino acids. The germline gives CDR1 SQVTM, CDR2 ANQGSEA. The V end was cut by 5 bases, the J end by 2 bases, with 16 bases between. CDR3 nucleotide sequence: TGCAGCGTTATTCGGGCCCAAGGGGCTGGAAACACCATATATTTT. It translates to CSVIRAQGAGNTIYF.

This chain connects TRBV4-1 to TRBJ2-7, with a possible D match to TRBD1 (7 bases). Germline CDR1 and CDR2: MGHRA and YSYEKL. This CDR3 is 14 amino acids long. Trimming left V 4 bases short and J 3 bases short, with 13 bases between. The CDR3 region has the DNA TGCGCCAGCAGCCCCCGGCAGGGGGGCTACGAGCAGTACTTC. Encoded protein: CASSPRQGGYEQYF.

The table lists this clone with a few counts. V is TRBV5-1 and J is TRBJ1-2, with a possible D match to TRBD1 (5 bases). V gave up 2 bases and J gave up 2 bases, with 10 bases separating them. Per germline, CDR1 SGHRS and CDR2 YFSETQ. This CDR3 is built from 14 residues. CDR3 amino acids: CASSFYRDNYGYTF. Written as DNA, the CDR3 is TGCGCCAGCAGCTTTTATAGGGACAACTATGGCTACACCTTC.

The chain links TRBV7-9 to TRBJ2-7; possibly TRBD1 for D (6 bases). The CDR3 runs to 14 residues. From germline, CDR1 is SEHNR and CDR2 FQNEAQ (reference sequence). V was clipped by 5 bases and J by 4 bases, with 15 bases between them. Here the CDR3 reads CASSHRTVPYEQYF. The CDR3 DNA reads as TGTGCCAGCAGCCACCGGACAGTACCGTACGAGCAGTACTTC.

The V gene is TRBV6-1, the J gene TRBJ2-2; tentatively, D is TRBD1 or TRBD2 (5 bases each). Trimming took off 1 base at V and 5 bases at J, with 17 bases between the two ends. Germline V gene data show CDR1 as MNHNS and CDR2 as SASEGT. The CDR3 loop spans 17 amino acids. For the CDR3, the DNA is TGTGCCAGCAGTGAAGGGAGAAGGGACCGGGGAACCGGGGAGCTGTTTTTT. This codes for CASSEGRRDRGTGELFF.

This clone showed up just once. The V call is TRBV30, the J call TRBJ2-5, with 7 bases aligning to TRBD2. CDR3 length: 12 amino acids. Trimming removed 5 bases from V and 5 bases from J; junction bases left unmatched: 5. The V gene's germline CDR1 is GTSNPN and CDR2 SVGIG (reference sequence). CDR3 in DNA: TGTGCCTGGGGGTTCGGGGGGGAGACCCAGTACTTC. It is translated as CAWGFGGETQYF.

This rearrangement joins TRBV6-5 to TRBJ1-1; 9 nucleotides align to TRBD1. The V segment lost 1 base and the J segment 7 bases; nucleotides outside the gene matches: 4. The CDR3 spans 14 residues. CDR1 is MNHEY and CDR2 is SVGAGI in the germline V gene. CDR3 in amino acids: CASSYYGQGNEAFF. The CDR3, as DNA: TGTGCCAGCAGTTACTACGGACAGGGGAATGAAGCTTTCTTT.

The chain combines TRBV10-3 with TRBJ2-1; 14 nucleotides match TRBD2. Germline V lookup: CDR1 ENHRY, CDR2 SYGVKD. V lost 10 bases, J lost 0 bases, and 11 bases stayed unmatched. The CDR3 sequence is 18 residues long. CDR3 DNA sequence: TGTGCCACTGGCGGGGGACTAGCGGGAGTGAGCTCCTACAATGAGCAGTTCTTC. This sequence encodes CATGGGLAGVSSYNEQFF.

The chain recombines TRBV4-3 with TRBJ1-5; D gene unclear. V lost 0 bases and J 0 bases, leaving 0 bases between the germline ends. This CDR3 is 13 amino acids long. CDR1 and CDR2 (germline): LGHNA, YSLEER. The CDR3 reads CASSQDSNQPQHF. The CDR3 DNA is TGCGCCAGCAGCCAAGATAGCAATCAGCCCCAGCATTTT.

This chain joins TRBV5-6 and TRBJ2-3; no clear D. The CDR3 consists of 12 residues. The germline gives CDR1 SGHDT, CDR2 YYEEEE. Deletions cut 1 base from V and 7 bases from J, with 7 bases between. CDR3 sequence reads: CASSLLRNTQYF. CDR3 DNA: TGTGCCAGCAGCTTGCTTCGAAATACGCAGTATTTT.

V is TRBV9 and J is TRBJ2-3; D unclear. The CDR3 is 11 amino acids. V was trimmed by 0 bases and J by 6 bases, leaving 2 bases between them. Looked up from germline, CDR1 is SGDLS and CDR2 is YYNGEE. The CDR3 sequence: CASSVEDTQYF. CDR3 DNA: TGTGCCAGCAGCGTAGAGGATACGCAGTATTTT.